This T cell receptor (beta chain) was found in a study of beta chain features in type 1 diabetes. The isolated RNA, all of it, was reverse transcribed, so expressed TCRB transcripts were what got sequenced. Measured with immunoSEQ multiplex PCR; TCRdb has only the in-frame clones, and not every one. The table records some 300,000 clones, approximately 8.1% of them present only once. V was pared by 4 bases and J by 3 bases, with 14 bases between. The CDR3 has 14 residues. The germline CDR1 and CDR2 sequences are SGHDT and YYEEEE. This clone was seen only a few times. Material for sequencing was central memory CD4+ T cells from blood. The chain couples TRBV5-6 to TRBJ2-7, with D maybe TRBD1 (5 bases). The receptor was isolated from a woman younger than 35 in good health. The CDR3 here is CASSPVGQGYEQYF. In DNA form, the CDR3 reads TGTGCCAGCAGCCCGGTAGGGCAGGGCTACGAGCAGTACTTC.